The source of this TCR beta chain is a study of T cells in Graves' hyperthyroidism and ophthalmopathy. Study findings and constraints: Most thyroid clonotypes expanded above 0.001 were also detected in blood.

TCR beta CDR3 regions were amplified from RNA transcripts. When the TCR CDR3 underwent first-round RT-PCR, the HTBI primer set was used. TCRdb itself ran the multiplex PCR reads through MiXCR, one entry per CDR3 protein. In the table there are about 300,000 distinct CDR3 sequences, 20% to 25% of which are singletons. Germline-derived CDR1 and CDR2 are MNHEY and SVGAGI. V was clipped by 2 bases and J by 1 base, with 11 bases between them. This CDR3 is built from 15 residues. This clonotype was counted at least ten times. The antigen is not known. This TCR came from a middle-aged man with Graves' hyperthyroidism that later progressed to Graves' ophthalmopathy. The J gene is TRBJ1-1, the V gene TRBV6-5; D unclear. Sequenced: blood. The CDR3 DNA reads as TGTGCCAGCAGTTACCCCGGCAGCGAGAACACTGAAGCTTTCTTT. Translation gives CASSYPGSENTEAFF.